The source of this T cell receptor (beta chain) is a study of CD8+CD57+ T cells in acquired aplastic anemia. Study at large: Each DNA sample taken from sorted CD4+ and CD8+ cells came to 3.2 ug on average.

CDR1 is DFQATT and CDR2 is SNEGSKA in the germline V gene (reference sequence). Germline trimming cut 5 bases from V and 6 bases from J; bases unmatched to any gene: 10. The CDR3 is 14 residues long. Using genomic DNA as the template, TCR beta VDJ and CDR3 profiling was carried out. TCRdb reprocessed the reads with MiXCR, giving one entry per CDR3 protein. The sample holds around 180,000 distinct CDR3 sequences; about 64% are singletons and the top ten take roughly 46%. The rearrangement uses TRBV20-1 and TRBJ2-7; 10 nucleotides align to TRBD1. The sequence came from a human donor with severe aplastic anemia or a healthy control (not recorded which). The material sequenced was sorted CD4+, CD8+, or CD8+CD57+ T cells (not recorded which) from PBMCs. The CDR3 loop reads CSARQAGTGAEQYV. The CDR3 DNA is TGCAGTGCTCGACAGGCCGGGACAGGGGCCGAGCAGTACGTC.